These 27 T cell receptor beta chains were sequenced from one sample in a study of Ad26.COV2.S vaccination and SARS-CoV-2 variants. Clones were read by immunoSEQ multiplex PCR, and TCRdb kept only the in-frame ones, dropping some. The sample consists of 440,000 or so clones, about nine tenths of them appearing once. The treatment here: some 20 received Ad26.COV2.S at low or high dose, single or two shots; roughly five received placebo; per-sample allocation not given. Samples were taken on day 63 after the first vaccine or placebo injection. The specimen was peripheral blood, collected in a trial of Ad26.COV2.S vaccine versus placebo. All receptors come from a person between 18 and 59 years old who received the Ad26.COV2.S COVID-19 vaccine or a placebo.

This clone was found once. The chain joins TRBV7-2 to TRBJ2-1; tentatively, D is TRBD1 or TRBD2 (6 bases each). The CDR3 has 16 amino acids. Germline lookup yields CDR1 SGHTA and CDR2 FQGNSA. Trimming pared 3 bases from V and 5 bases from J, leaving 17 bases between. The CDR3 DNA reads as TGTGCCAGCAGCTTTGCGCGCGGGACACCCCACAATGAGCAGTTCTTC. This gives the protein CASSFARGTPHNEQFF.

CDR3 protein: CASSLVGAWGQETQYF. The CDR3 bases are TGTGCCAGCAGCTTGGTGGGGGCATGGGGTCAAGAGACCCAGTACTTC. This chain uses TRBV7-2 with TRBJ2-5, with D possibly TRBD1 on 6 matching bases. This CDR3 has 16 residues. V dropped 3 bases and J dropped 2 bases, with 16 bases sitting between them. From germline, CDR1 is SGHTA and CDR2 FQGNSA.

The CDR3 spells CASSLVGDNEQFF. CDR3 nucleotides: TGTGCCAGCAGCTTAGTAGGGGACAATGAGCAGTTCTTC. This chain connects TRBV7-3 to TRBJ2-1; D is possibly TRBD1 (5 bases). The CDR3 length is 13 residues. The V gene lost 2 bases and the J gene lost 5 bases, with 7 bases spanning the gap. Germline values: CDR1 SGHTA, CDR2 FQGTGA.

This chain joins TRBV7-3 and TRBJ1-1; a weak D match, TRBD1 (5 bases). The germline gives CDR1 SGHTA, CDR2 FQGTGA. Trimming took 1 base from V and 4 from J, leaving 7 bases between them. The CDR3 runs to 13 residues. The CDR3 spells CASSLMGGTEAFF. The CDR3 DNA is TGTGCCAGCAGCTTAATGGGGGGCACTGAAGCTTTCTTT.

As regards this clone: The same CDR3 also results from other DNA sequences found in this sample. This rearrangement joins TRBV7-9 to TRBJ2-6, with D unclear. V lost 5 bases, J lost 0 bases, and 14 bases lay in between. Germline loops: CDR1 SEHNR, CDR2 FQNEAQ (reference sequence). This CDR3 has 17 residues. As DNA, the CDR3 is TGTGCCAGCAGCCCGCCCGGACCGAGCTCTGGGGCCAACGTCCTGACTTTC. This encodes CASSPPGPSSGANVLTF.

The chain carries TRBV24-1 and TRBJ2-5, with 10 bases identical to TRBD2. The CDR3 has 15 residues. V was pared by 7 bases and J by 5 bases, with 9 bases of the junction left unmatched. CDR1 and CDR2 from the germline V gene are KGHDR and SFDVKD. CDR3 in amino acids: CATSDPGLALETQYF. The CDR3 nucleotides read TGTGCCACCAGCGATCCGGGACTAGCGTTGGAGACCCAGTACTTC.

The chain uses TRBV5-1 and TRBJ2-6, with 13 bases that match TRBD2. Trimming cost V 0 bases and J 2 bases; bases outside gene matches: 5. Germline V gives CDR1 SGHRS, CDR2 YFSETQ. The CDR3 runs 19 residues. The CDR3 nucleotides read TGCGCCAGCAGCTTGGAACGACTAGCGGGAGGTCCTGGGGCCAACGTCCTGACTTTC. Residues: CASSLERLAGGPGANVLTF.

The chain uses TRBV5-1 and TRBJ2-3; D is perhaps TRBD2 (5 bases). Germline V lookup: CDR1 SGHRS, CDR2 YFSETQ. V lost 0 bases, J lost 2 bases, and 19 bases lay in between. The CDR3 extends over 18 amino acids. The CDR3 region is CASSLGVPAVKSTDTQYF. In DNA, the CDR3 is TGCGCCAGCAGCTTGGGGGTCCCAGCGGTCAAGTCCACAGATACGCAGTATTTT.

J is TRBJ2-1 and V is TRBV27; D is unclear. The CDR3 is made up of 12 amino acids. Trimming took off 5 bases at V and 8 bases at J, with 10 bases between the two ends. From germline, CDR1 is MNHEY and CDR2 SMNVEV (reference sequence). The CDR3 DNA is TGTGCCAGCAGTGACGCGATCGATGAGCAGTTCTTC. Its translation: CASSDAIDEQFF.

V usage is TRBV27 and J usage is TRBJ1-3; 7 bases are a match to TRBD1. Germline CDR1 is MNHEY and CDR2 is SMNVEV (reference sequence). Germline trimming cut 7 bases from V and 2 bases from J; bases unmatched to any gene: 5. The CDR3 length is 14 residues. The DNA for the CDR3 is TGTGCCAGCACCCCACAGGGGCCTGGAAACACCATATATTTT. Residues: CASTPQGPGNTIYF.

This clone was recorded once. V is TRBV27 and J is TRBJ1-5; 9 bases align to TRBD1. CDR1 is MNHEY and CDR2 is SMNVEV in the germline V gene (reference sequence). CDR3 length: 15 residues. The ends lost 5 bases at V and 0 bases at J; junction bases unmatched: 2. The CDR3 sequence is CASSQTGGSNQPQHF. CDR3 nucleotides: TGTGCCAGCAGTCAGACAGGGGGTAGCAATCAGCCCCAGCATTTT.

The chain carries TRBV6-6 and TRBJ1-1; TRBD1 is a possible D gene (5 bases). The germline V and J ends were trimmed by 3 bases and 3 bases, with 8 bases remaining between them. Germline V CDR1 and CDR2: MNHNY, SVGAGI (reference sequence). This CDR3 is 13 amino acids long. As DNA, the CDR3 is TGTGCCAGCAGTTATCGACAGTACACTGAAGCTTTCTTT. Amino acid sequence: CASSYRQYTEAFF.

This chain joins TRBV15 and TRBJ1-5; no reliable D call. Germline V lookup: CDR1 LNHNV, CDR2 YYDKDF (reference sequence). Trimming took 3 bases from V and 7 from J, leaving 19 bases between them. This CDR3 comprises 16 residues. Here the CDR3 DNA reads TGTGCCACCAGCAGGGACCCCCAAGGCGGAGGACAGCCCCAGCATTTT. It translates to CATSRDPQGGGQPQHF.

V usage is TRBV5-1 and J usage is TRBJ1-2; D is unclear. Germline V CDR1 and CDR2: SGHRS, YFSETQ. The CDR3 runs 14 residues. The V gene lost 2 bases and the J gene lost 4 bases, with 12 bases spanning the gap. CDR3 nucleotides: TGCGCCAGCAGCTTCCGGACGGGGAGCTATGGCTACACCTTC. It yields the protein CASSFRTGSYGYTF.

The rearrangement uses TRBV7-2 and TRBJ2-1; 10 nucleotides match TRBD2. Losses at the gene ends were 5 bases for V and 8 bases for J; bases not matched to a gene: 9. From germline, CDR1 is SGHTA and CDR2 FQGNSA. This CDR3 comprises 15 residues. CDR3 sequence: CASSPSSGRADEQFF. The CDR3 DNA sequence: TGTGCCAGCAGCCCCTCTAGCGGGAGAGCGGATGAGCAGTTCTTC.

V usage is TRBV28 and J usage is TRBJ2-7, with 7 bases identical to TRBD1. The CDR3 is made up of 15 amino acids. The ends lost 6 bases at V and 2 bases at J; junction bases unmatched: 10. Germline V gives CDR1 MDHEN, CDR2 SYDVKM. CDR3 in DNA: TGTGCCAGCAGCATCGTGGAAGGGGGCACCTACGAGCAGTACTTC. This gives the protein CASSIVEGGTYEQYF.

This chain joins TRBV6-2 or TRBV6-3 and TRBJ2-3; D call uncertain. Trimming stripped 3 bases from V and 6 bases from J, with 10 bases between. CDR1 is MNHEY and CDR2 is SVGEGT in the germline V gene. This CDR3 is built from 13 residues. Here the CDR3 DNA reads TGTGCCAGCAGTTATGGTGGGAAGGATACGCAGTATTTT. It translates to CASSYGGKDTQYF.

The rearrangement uses TRBV11-3 and TRBJ2-5; 11 positions match TRBD2. V was clipped by 1 base and J by 4 bases; unmatched bases: 5. This CDR3 has 16 residues. Per the germline V gene, CDR1 is SGHNT and CDR2 is YENEEA. Here the CDR3 DNA reads TGTGCCAGCAGCTTAGGTGCACTAGCGGGAGTAGAGACCCAGTACTTC. Amino acid sequence: CASSLGALAGVETQYF.

The rearrangement links TRBV5-6 to TRBJ2-7, with TRBD2 identical over 14 bases. Trimming cost V 4 bases and J 9 bases; bases outside gene matches: 9. Germline V gives CDR1 SGHDT, CDR2 YYEEEE. This CDR3 has 15 amino acids. The CDR3 loop reads CASSPTSGRVDGQYF. CDR3 nucleotides: TGTGCCAGCAGCCCGACTAGCGGGAGGGTAGATGGGCAGTACTTC.

The chain joins TRBV3-1 (or the pseudogene TRBV3-2) to TRBJ1-6; D possibly corresponds to TRBD1 (5 bases). Germline assignment: CDR1 LGHDT and CDR2 YNNKEL (reference sequence). Trimming removed 0 bases at V and 0 bases at J, with 15 bases between. The CDR3 has 19 residues. CDR3 coding DNA: TGTGCCAGCAGCCAAGATTGGGCAGGGATGAGCTCCTATAATTCACCCCTCCACTTT. This encodes CASSQDWAGMSSYNSPLHF.

This clone came up a few times. The rearrangement uses TRBV3-1 (or the pseudogene TRBV3-2) and TRBJ1-5; no firm D call. Between the trimmed V and J ends, which lost 3 bases and 0 bases, there was a span of 6 bases. This CDR3 is 14 amino acids long. The germline V gene has CDR1 LGHDT and CDR2 YNNKEL (reference sequence). The CDR3 spells CASSQTYSNQPQHF. CDR3 DNA sequence: TGTGCCAGCAGCCAGACCTATAGCAATCAGCCCCAGCATTTT.

The CDR3 nucleotides read TGCGCCAGCAGCTTGAACCAGGGAAACACCGAGCAGTACTTC. Translated, it gives CASSLNQGNTEQYF. The chain couples TRBV5-1 to TRBJ2-7; perhaps TRBD1 as D (5 bases). The CDR3 is 14 residues long. Germline V gene data show CDR1 as SGHRS and CDR2 as YFSETQ. V dropped 1 base and J dropped 6 bases, with 14 bases sitting between them.

Here the CDR3 reads CASSLSPDINTGELFF. The DNA for the CDR3 is TGTGCCAGCAGTTTATCCCCAGACATAAACACCGGGGAGCTGTTTTTT. The chain links TRBV27 to TRBJ2-2, with unresolved D. Germline lookup yields CDR1 MNHEY and CDR2 SMNVEV (reference sequence). The CDR3 totals 16 residues. Trimming removed 0 bases at V and 2 bases at J, with 10 bases between.

The chain recombines TRBV6-1 with TRBJ2-7, with D perhaps TRBD1 (5 bases). V shed 1 base and J shed 0 bases, with 10 bases lying between them. Germline CDR1 MNHNS, CDR2 SASEGT. The CDR3 length is 15 residues. The CDR3 loop is CASSEGDSFSYEQYF. The CDR3 DNA is TGTGCCAGCAGTGAAGGCGACAGTTTCTCCTACGAGCAGTACTTC.

Comments on this clone: A read error may produce the germline difference seen at one junction end. The chain recombines TRBV7-7 with TRBJ2-2, with D maybe TRBD2 (6 bases). CDR1 and CDR2 from the germline V gene are SSHAT and FNYEAQ (reference sequence). CDR3 length: 15 amino acids. The CDR3 region has the DNA TGTGCTAGCACCCGGGCTAGCGCGGGCACCGGGGAGCTGTTTTTT. Translation gives CASTRASAGTGELFF.

This sequence joins TRBV6-5 and TRBJ2-1; D is ambiguous. V dropped 5 bases and J dropped 10 bases, with 15 bases sitting between them. Germline-derived CDR1 and CDR2 are MNHEY and SVGAGI. The CDR3 has 13 residues. The CDR3 DNA reads as TGTGCCAGCAGTATTGGGCCGCGCTCAGAGCAGTTCTTC. Translated: CASSIGPRSEQFF.

The CDR3 nucleotides are TGTGCCAGCAGTCCGCGGGGTGGTGAGCAGTTCTTC. Protein product: CASSPRGGEQFF. V gene TRBV27 combines with J gene TRBJ2-1; maybe TRBD2 (6 bases). Per the germline V gene, CDR1 is MNHEY and CDR2 is SMNVEV (reference sequence). V gave up 5 bases and J gave up 9 bases, with 11 bases separating them. This CDR3 contains 12 residues.